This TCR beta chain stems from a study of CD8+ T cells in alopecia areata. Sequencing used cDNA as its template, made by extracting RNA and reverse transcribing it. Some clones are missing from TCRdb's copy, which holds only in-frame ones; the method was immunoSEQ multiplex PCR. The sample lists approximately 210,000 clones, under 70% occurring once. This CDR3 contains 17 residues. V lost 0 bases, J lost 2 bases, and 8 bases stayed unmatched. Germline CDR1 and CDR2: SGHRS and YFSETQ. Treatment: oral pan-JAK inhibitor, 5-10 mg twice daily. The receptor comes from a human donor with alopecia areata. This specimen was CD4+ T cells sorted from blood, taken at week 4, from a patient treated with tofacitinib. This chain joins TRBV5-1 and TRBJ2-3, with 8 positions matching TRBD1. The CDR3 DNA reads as TGCGCCAGCAGCTTGGGCACGCAGGGGGCTGTCACAGATACGCAGTATTTT. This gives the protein CASSLGTQGAVTDTQYF. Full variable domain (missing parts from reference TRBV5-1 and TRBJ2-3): KAGVTQTPRYLIKTRGQQVTLSCSPISGHRSVSWYQQTPGQGLQFLFEYFSETQRNKGNFPGRFSGRQFSNSRSEMNVSTLELGDSALYLCASSLGTQGAVTDTQYFGPGTRLTVL.